This entry is about one T cell receptor (beta chain). What this receptor recognizes is not known. Qualities for individual bases were not recorded, and no much larger clone is one base off. From the germline V gene (reference sequence), CDR1 is SGHKS and CDR2 is YYEKEE. The cysteine opens and the phenylalanine closes a CDR3 of 14 amino acids. The CDR3 DNA has 42 bases and is translated from base 1. V lost 0 bases and J lost 0 bases; the stretch between them is 6 bases long. In this study, focal radiation therapy paired with CTLA-4 blockade (ipilimumab) was tested in patients who had chemo-refractory metastatic non-small-cell lung cancer. The entry originates in a study of radiotherapy plus CTLA-4 blockade in lung cancer (dated by TCRdb to 2016 to 2019). About the study as a whole: Among the enrolled patients, about 19% had an objective response, and less than 40% reached disease control. Overall study outcomes, separate from this receptor: Early dynamic changes in blood T cell clones, together with increased serum interferon-beta after radiation, were reported as the strongest predictors of response. After treatment with radiotherapy and ipilimumab, TCR clones that originated in tumors expanded in peripheral blood.

Library generation was performed with the immunoSEQ multiplex PCR assay. What TCRdb holds here is the immuneACCESS table cut down to in-frame rearrangements. Part of the clones is not present; checked against another copy, under half of the missing clones reflect an unresolved V gene, and the others are unexplained. In all, the sample holds about 48,000 clones, and 82% of those were seen once. Jointly, the top ten make up approximately 3.3% of the sample. The receptor was derived from a human donor with non-small cell lung cancer who had stable disease on radiotherapy plus ipilimumab. The chain is encoded by TRBV5-5 joined to TRBJ1-2; no D gene can be assigned with confidence. The sample in question was peripheral blood, obtained from a patient treated with radiotherapy plus ipilimumab. The CDR3 region: CASSLETTNYGYTF. The nucleotides read TGTGCCAGCAGCTTGGAAACTACTAACTATGGCTACACCTTC. The reference TRBV5-5 and TRBJ1-2 proteins fill in what lies around the CDR3, so the full variable domain reads DAGVTQSPTHLIKTRGQQVTLRCSPISGHKSVSWYQQVLGQGPQFIFQYYEKEERGRGNFPDRFSARQFPNYSSELNVNALLLGDSALYLCASSLETTNYGYTFGSGTRLTVV.